The following is a T cell receptor (beta chain) sequence with its context. The target of this receptor is not known. The record has no base qualities; no much larger clone is one base away. This CDR3 is also generated by other DNA sequences in the sample. Collaborating institutions collected whole blood in K2EDTA tubes following their own protocols. For TCRbeta analysis, collaborators shipped samples as frozen whole blood, isolated PBMCs, or DNA extracted from either of those sample types. The sample comes from a study of blood T cell repertoires in COVID-19 (dated by TCRdb to between 2020 and 2021). About the full investigation: Collaborator samples came from the United States, Italy and Spain and covered acute and convalescent phases of COVID-19. The repertoires were made available in a free public database intended to serve as a resource for research on the immune response to SARS-CoV-2. The samples were drawn from the first 160 participants of the ongoing ImmuneRACE study and from over a thousand subjects provided by 6 global collaborators. Where HLA class I and class II types were available, the types were taken from metadata supplied by the sample provider, not from assay-based typing. The dataset comprised deeply sampled blood TCRbeta repertoires from subjects exposed to, actively infected with, or recovered from COVID-19. The sample metadata nearly always contained a de-identified subject ID, COVID-19 status, age in years and sex. The material from the prospective study consisted of cDNA or gDNA derived from T cells, B-cell-depleted T cells, or PBMCs.

What the research found in general, with its limitations: How much clinical and demographic metadata was included differed by source and by participant, and the metadata was provided uncurated.

The CDR3 spans 15 residues, from the cysteine through the phenylalanine. Only CDR3 DNA remains: 45 bases, in frame from the first base. For CDR1 and CDR2, the germline V gene lists MNHEY and SVGAGI. Relative to germline, V is 6 bases shorter and J is 0 bases shorter, with 9 bases between their ends. The immunoSEQ Assay, a bias-controlled multiplex PCR, was used to amplify TCRbeta CDR3 regions from genomic DNA. In the paper's pipeline: Within the assay, amplification of reference gene primers was used to estimate how many nucleated cells each sample contained. To quantify the absolute abundance of each unique TCRbeta CDR3 rearrangement, sequence reads were collapsed and filtered. For each sample, productive Simpson clonality was calculated as the square root of Simpson's diversity index across productive rearrangements. TCRdb took over this immuneACCESS table, retaining in-frame rearrangements with V and J assigned. Such tables are incomplete; in checked studies, under half of the missing clones stem from an unresolved V gene, and the remainder is unexplained. That table furnishes V, J and clone size, whereas the DNA furnished D and trimming. Here the sample has 100,000 to 120,000 clones; about 85% occur a single time. The ten top clones hold 4.5% to 5% of the sample.

The clonotype comes from a human donor in a cohort sampled during active COVID-19. This chain joins TRBV6-5 to TRBJ2-6; 5 matching bases give a weak D call of TRBD1. Specimen: peripheral blood. The CDR3 reads CASSGQGSGANVLTF. The sequence in DNA is TGTGCCAGCAGCGGCCAGGGCTCTGGGGCCAACGTCCTGACTTTC.